A selection of T cell receptor beta chains follows, all from one sample in a study of neurological immune-mediated disorders. TCRdb reprocessed the 5' RACE reads via MiXCR and lists one record per CDR3 protein. The sample has 45,000 to 55,000 distinct CDR3 sequences, 3% to 4.5% seen once. Specimen: PBMCs. The source of these receptors is a man aged 55 to 70 with multiple sclerosis. CDR3s include the opening cysteine and the closing phenylalanine or tryptophan. Fields, in order: J gene, V gene, clone size, CDR3 length, D gene, CDR3 DNA, CDR3 protein. D genes are given only for firm matches. Clone size, where shown, is once, few, many, or a class for clones that have expanded.

TRBJ2-5 TRBV24-1 many 11 TRBD2 TGTGCCACCCAACTAGCGGAGACCCAGTACTTC CATQLAETQYF
TRBJ2-3 TRBV5-1 many 15 TRBD2 TGCGCCAGCAGCCCCGGACTAGCGGGAGAAGATACGCAGTATTTT CASSPGLAGEDTQYF
TRBJ1-6 TRBV3-1 NA 13 NA TGTGCCAGCAGCCCTACCGAGGTATCACCCCTCCACTTT CASSPTEVSPLHF
TRBJ1-1 TRBV12-3/TRBV12-4 many 16 NA TGTGCCAGCAGTTTAATCTCTGGGGGCAGGTACACTGAAGCTTTCTTT CASSLISGGRYTEAFF
TRBJ2-2 TRBV5-1 many 14 NA TGCGCCAGCAGCTTGCCGGGGAATCACGGGGAGCTGTTTTTT CASSLPGNHGELFF
TRBJ2-7 TRBV6-5 many 14 NA TGTGCCAGCAGTTACTCAGCAGGGTCCTACGAGCAGTACTTC CASSYSAGSYEQYF
TRBJ1-1 TRBV10-3 NA 20 TRBD1 TGTGCCATCCGGAGTGTGGGGACAGGGGGCGAAGAGGCTTTATCCGCTGAAGCTTTCTTT CAIRSVGTGGEEALSAEAFF
TRBJ2-5 TRBV20-1 many 12 NA TGCAGTGCCGGGCTAGCCGGCGAGACCCAGTACTTC CSAGLAGETQYF
TRBJ1-4 TRBV20-1 many 16 NA TGCAGTGCTGCGACCAGCGACGGGGCATTGAATGAAAAACTGTTTTTT CSAATSDGALNEKLFF
TRBJ1-1 TRBV6-2/TRBV6-3 many 13 NA TGTGCCAGCAACGCAGGGTCTAAGGCTGAAGCTTTCTTT CASNAGSKAEAFF
TRBJ2-3 TRBV24-1 many 11 NA TGTGCCACGGGGAGCACAGATACGCAGTATTTT CATGSTDTQYF
TRBJ2-3 TRBV5-1 many 14 TRBD1 TGCGCCAGCACCAGACAGGGGGTGACAGATACGCAGTATTTT CASTRQGVTDTQYF
TRBJ2-1 TRBV29-1 many 12 NA TGCAGCGTTCGGGCGGGGTTGTATGAGCAGTTCTTC CSVRAGLYEQFF
TRBJ2-7 TRBV5-1 NA 13 NA TGCGCCAGCAGCTTGGAGAGGGGGTACGAGCAGTACTTC CASSLERGYEQYF
TRBJ2-7 TRBV20-1 many 15 NA TGCAGTGCTGCCGAGGGACCCGGGACGGTCTACGAGCAGTACTTC CSAAEGPGTVYEQYF
TRBJ2-7 TRBV3-1 many 16 TRBD2 TGTGCCAGCAGCCCCGTGATTAGCGGGGATTCCTACGAGCAGTACTTC CASSPVISGDSYEQYF
TRBJ2-2 TRBV7-8 many 15 TRBD1 TGTGCCAGCAGCTTGGACAGGGGCAGGACCGGGGAGCTGTTTTTT CASSLDRGRTGELFF
TRBJ2-2 TRBV20-1 many 15 NA TGCAGTGCCGGACCCGCGACATTGAAGTCCGGGGAGCTGTTTTTT CSAGPATLKSGELFF
TRBJ1-3 TRBV7-9 NA 16 NA TGTGCCAGTCTCATTCCTCTCGAAGAAGAGGCAAACACCATATATTTT CASLIPLEEEANTIYF
TRBJ2-1 TRBV18 many 14 NA TGTGCCAGCTCACCTCGCGTCTCCCACAATGAGCAGTTCTTC CASSPRVSHNEQFF
TRBJ2-7 TRBV6-5 many 14 NA TGTGCCAGCAGTTACTGGGAGGCTCCTTACGAGCAGTACTTC CASSYWEAPYEQYF